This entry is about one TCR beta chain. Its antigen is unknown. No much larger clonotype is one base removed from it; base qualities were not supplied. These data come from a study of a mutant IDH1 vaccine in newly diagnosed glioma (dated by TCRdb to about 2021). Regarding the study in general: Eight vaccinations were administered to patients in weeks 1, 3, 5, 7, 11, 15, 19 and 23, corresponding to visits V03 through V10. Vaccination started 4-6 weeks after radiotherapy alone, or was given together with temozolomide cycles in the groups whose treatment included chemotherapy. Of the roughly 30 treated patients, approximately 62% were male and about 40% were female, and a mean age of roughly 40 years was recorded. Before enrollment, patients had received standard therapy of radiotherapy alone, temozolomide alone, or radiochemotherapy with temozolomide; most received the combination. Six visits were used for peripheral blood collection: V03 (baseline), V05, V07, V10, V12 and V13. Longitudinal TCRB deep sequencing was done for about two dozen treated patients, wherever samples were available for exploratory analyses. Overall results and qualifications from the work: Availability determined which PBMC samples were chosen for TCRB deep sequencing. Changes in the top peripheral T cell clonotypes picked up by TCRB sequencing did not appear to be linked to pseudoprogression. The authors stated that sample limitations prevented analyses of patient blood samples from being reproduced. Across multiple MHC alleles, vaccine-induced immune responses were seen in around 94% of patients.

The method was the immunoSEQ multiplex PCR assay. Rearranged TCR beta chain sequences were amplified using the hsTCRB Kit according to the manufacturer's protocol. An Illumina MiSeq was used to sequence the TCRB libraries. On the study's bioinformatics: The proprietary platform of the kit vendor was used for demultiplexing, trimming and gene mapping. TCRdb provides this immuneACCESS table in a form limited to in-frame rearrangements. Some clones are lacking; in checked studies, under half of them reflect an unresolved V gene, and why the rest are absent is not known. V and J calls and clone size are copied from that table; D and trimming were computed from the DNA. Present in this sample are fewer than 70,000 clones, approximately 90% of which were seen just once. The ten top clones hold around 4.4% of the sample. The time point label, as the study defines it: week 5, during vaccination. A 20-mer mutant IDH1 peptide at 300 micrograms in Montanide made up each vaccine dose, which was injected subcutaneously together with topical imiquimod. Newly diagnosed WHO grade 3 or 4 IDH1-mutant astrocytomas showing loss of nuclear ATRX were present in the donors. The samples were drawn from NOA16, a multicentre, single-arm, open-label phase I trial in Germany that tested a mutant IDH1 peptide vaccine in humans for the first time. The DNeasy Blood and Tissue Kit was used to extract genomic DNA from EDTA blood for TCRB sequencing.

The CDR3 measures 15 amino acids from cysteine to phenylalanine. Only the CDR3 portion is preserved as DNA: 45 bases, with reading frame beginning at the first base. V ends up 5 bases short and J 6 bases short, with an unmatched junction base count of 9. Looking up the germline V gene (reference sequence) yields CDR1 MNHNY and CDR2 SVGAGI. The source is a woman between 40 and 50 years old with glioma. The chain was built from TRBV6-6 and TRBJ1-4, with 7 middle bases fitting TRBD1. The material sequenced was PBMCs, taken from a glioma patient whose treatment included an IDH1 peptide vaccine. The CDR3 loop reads CASSGYRGEDEKLFF. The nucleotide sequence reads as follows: TGTGCCAGCAGTGGGTACAGGGGAGAAGATGAAAAACTGTTTTTT.